These 32 T cell receptor beta chains share one sample of origin, sequenced in a study of blood T cell repertoires in COVID-19. Sequencing used immunoSEQ multiplex PCR; TCRdb keeps in-frame clones, though not all of them. The table has 410,000 or so clones, just over 85% seen once. What was sequenced was peripheral blood. These receptors were collected from a woman aged 25 to 39 with active or convalescent COVID-19.

The J gene is TRBJ2-1, the V gene TRBV4-2; 9 bases agree with TRBD2. The V segment lost 0 bases and the J segment 6 bases; nucleotides outside the gene matches: 3. The CDR3 has 15 residues. Looked up from germline, CDR1 is LGHNA and CDR2 is YNFKEQ. CDR3 coding DNA: TGTGCCAGCAGCCAAGAGTCGGGACTAGCCAATGAGCAGTTCTTC. This gives the protein CASSQESGLANEQFF.

This clone showed up just a few times. Written as DNA, the CDR3 is TGTGCCAGCAGTGAAGCGGGCACCGGGGAGCTGTTTTTT. This sequence encodes CASSEAGTGELFF. V gene TRBV6-4 combines with J gene TRBJ2-2; TRBD2 is a possible D gene (6 bases). CDR3 length equals 13 residues. V gave up 3 bases and J gave up 4 bases, with 6 bases separating them. Germline-derived CDR1 and CDR2 are MRHNA and SNTAGT.

This chain links TRBV5-6 with TRBJ2-7; 8 bases match TRBD1. Losses at the gene ends were 1 base for V and 6 bases for J; bases not matched to a gene: 12. Germline-derived CDR1 and CDR2 are SGHDT and YYEEEE. The CDR3 length is 16 residues. The DNA of the CDR3 is TGTGCCAGCAGCTTGAACCCAGGGGGCTTTTCTGGCGAGCAGTACTTC. It yields the protein CASSLNPGGFSGEQYF.

The count of this clone is one. CDR3 DNA: TGTGCCAGCAGTGACGGCAGGGGGTTTCATGGCTACACCTTC. Its translation: CASSDGRGFHGYTF. The chain is built from TRBV25-1 and TRBJ1-2; 7 bases fit TRBD1. The CDR3 is 14 residues long. Germline V gene lookup returns CDR1 MGHDK and CDR2 SYGVNS. Losses at the gene ends were 3 bases for V and 6 bases for J; bases not matched to a gene: 7.

The chain employs TRBV30 and TRBJ1-1; the D gene is possibly TRBD1 (5 bases). Between the trimmed V and J ends, which lost 4 bases and 3 bases, there was a span of 12 bases. CDR1 GTSNPN and CDR2 SVGIG come from the germline V gene (reference sequence). The CDR3 totals 13 residues. In DNA form, the CDR3 reads TGTGCCTGGAACATCGGGGGGTACACTGAAGCTTTCTTT. Translating it yields CAWNIGGYTEAFF.

The rearrangement joins TRBV12-3 or TRBV12-4 to TRBJ2-7, with TRBD1 matching 8 bases. Losses at the gene ends were 5 bases for V and 4 bases for J; bases not matched to a gene: 4. The CDR3 has 13 residues. CDR3 sequence: CASSQDRAYEQYF. The CDR3 DNA reads TGTGCCAGCAGTCAGGACAGGGCTTACGAGCAGTACTTC.

The chain is built from TRBV27 and TRBJ1-2, with TRBD1 identical over 7 bases. After removal of 7 bases from V and 5 bases from J, the junction contained 13 bases not matched to a gene. The germline V gene has CDR1 MNHEY and CDR2 SMNVEV (reference sequence). There are 15 residues in the CDR3. Here the CDR3 DNA reads TGTGCCAGCACCACCGGCCGACAGGGAAAGTATGGCTACACCTTC. This codes for CASTTGRQGKYGYTF.

The J gene is TRBJ2-7, the V gene TRBV11-3; 9 bases match TRBD1. Unmatched junction bases numbered 3, after V lost 3 bases and J lost 0 bases. Germline CDR1 and CDR2: SGHNT and YENEEA. The CDR3 covers 15 residues. The CDR3 nucleotides read TGTGCCAGCAGCTTTGGACAGGGGCCCTCCTACGAGCAGTACTTC. This encodes CASSFGQGPSYEQYF.

The rearrangement joins TRBV5-1 to TRBJ2-5, with D possibly being TRBD2 (6 bases). The CDR3 is 17 amino acids. Trimming removed 0 bases from V and 1 base from J, with 16 bases in between. Germline V gives CDR1 SGHRS, CDR2 YFSETQ. The CDR3 reads CASSLEGSGSLQETQYF. CDR3 nucleotides: TGCGCCAGCAGCTTGGAGGGTAGCGGAAGCCTCCAAGAGACCCAGTACTTC.

J is TRBJ1-5 and V is TRBV12-3 or TRBV12-4; no reliable D call. The CDR3 extends over 13 amino acids. The V end lost 11 bases, the J end lost 4 bases, and 15 bases lay between the germline ends. The CDR3 spells CASSFQRNQPQHF. CDR3 nucleotide sequence: TGTGCCTCTAGTTTCCAGCGGAATCAGCCCCAGCATTTT.

The V and J genes are TRBV7-9 and TRBJ2-1, with 10 bases that match TRBD2. V lost 2 bases, J lost 7 bases, and 8 bases stayed unmatched. Germline V gene lookup returns CDR1 SEHNR and CDR2 FQNEAQ (reference sequence). The CDR3 is 16 amino acids. CDR3 residues: CASSLYGASGRNEQFF. CDR3 nucleotide sequence: TGTGCCAGCAGCTTATACGGGGCTAGCGGGAGAAATGAGCAGTTCTTC. The variable domain in full, with the rest retrieved from reference TRBV7-9 and TRBJ2-1, is DTGVSQNPRHKITKRGQNVTFRCDPISEHNRLYWYRQTLGQGPEFLTYFQNEAQLEKSRLLSDRFSAERPKGSFSTLEIQRTEQGDSAMYLCASSLYGASGRNEQFFGPGTRLTVL.

The chain carries TRBV7-9 and TRBJ2-1; 7 nucleotides align to TRBD1. Trimming at V came to 5 bases and at J to 5 bases, leaving 9 bases not matched to a gene. CDR1 and CDR2 (germline): SEHNR, FQNEAQ (reference sequence). The CDR3 is 15 residues long. The CDR3 is CASSLGQDGNNEQFF. CDR3 DNA: TGTGCCAGCAGCCTTGGACAGGACGGAAACAATGAGCAGTTCTTC.

J is TRBJ1-1 and V is TRBV13; no definite D call. V lost 5 bases to trimming and J lost 2 bases, with 12 bases between them. The CDR3 spans 14 residues. CDR1 and CDR2 from the germline V gene are PRHDT and FYEKMQ (reference sequence). CDR3 in DNA: TGTGCCAGCAGCCCGGAAAGCGATAACACTGAAGCTTTCTTT. It specifies CASSPESDNTEAFF.

The J gene is TRBJ1-4, the V gene TRBV11-2; 8 nucleotides align to TRBD1. The germline gives CDR1 SGHAT, CDR2 FQNNGV. V trimming: 5 bases; J trimming: 6 bases; junction bases outside the gene matches: 8. The CDR3 runs to 15 residues. The CDR3 spells CASSTTGGPYEKLFF. CDR3 in DNA: TGTGCCAGCAGCACTACAGGGGGGCCTTATGAAAAACTGTTTTTT.

The chain uses TRBV25-1 and TRBJ1-1; unclear D gene. The CDR3 length is 13 residues. Germline V gives CDR1 MGHDK, CDR2 SYGVNS. With 6 bases removed from V and 2 bases from J, the gap between germline ends came to 10 bases. The CDR3 region is CASSLPGNTEAFF. CDR3 coding DNA: TGTGCCAGCAGCCTCCCGGGTAACACTGAAGCTTTCTTT.

This chain uses TRBV7-9 with TRBJ1-5; maybe TRBD1 (6 bases). The germline CDR1 and CDR2 sequences are SEHNR and FQNEAQ (reference sequence). V gave up 5 bases and J gave up 3 bases, with 14 bases separating them. The CDR3 has 15 amino acids. CDR3 loop: CASSPGGRDNQPQHF. CDR3 bases: TGTGCCAGCAGCCCGGGGGGCAGGGACAATCAGCCCCAGCATTTT.

The chain carries TRBV6-1 and TRBJ2-7; 7 positions agree with TRBD1. The germline gives CDR1 MNHNS, CDR2 SASEGT. V lost 2 bases and J lost 4; bases outside the gene matches: 11. The CDR3 spans 16 residues. The CDR3 DNA reads as TGTGCCAGCAGTGAAAGGGGACAGCGAAACGCATACGAGCAGTACTTC. Translated: CASSERGQRNAYEQYF.

The chain employs TRBV19 and TRBJ2-1; 8 bases align to TRBD2. CDR1 is LNHDA, CDR2 SQIVND, per germline (reference sequence). The CDR3 has 17 amino acids. The V gene end was trimmed by 2 bases and the J gene end by 4 bases; junction bases not matched to a gene: 10. The CDR3 region is CASSIPLLAGTYNEQFF. The CDR3 DNA follows: TGTGCCAGTAGTATACCCCTGCTAGCGGGCACATACAATGAGCAGTTCTTC. Together with reference TRBV19 and TRBJ2-1, the CDR3 gives the full variable domain: DGGITQSPKYLFRKEGQNVTLSCEQNLNHDAMYWYRQDPGQGLRLIYYSQIVNDFQKGDIAEGYSVSREKKESFPLTVTSAQKNPTAFYLCASSIPLLAGTYNEQFFGPGTRLTVL.

The chain links TRBV19 to TRBJ2-7; maybe TRBD1 (6 bases). V gave up 8 bases and J gave up 5 bases, with 16 bases separating them. This CDR3 has 13 residues. Germline values: CDR1 LNHDA, CDR2 SQIVND (reference sequence). CDR3 bases: TGTGCCAGTGGTGGGGGCCGGTTCGACGAGCAGTACTTC. Its translation: CASGGGRFDEQYF.

This chain links TRBV6-5 with TRBJ2-7, with D possibly matching TRBD2 (6 bases). The ends were cut back, 2 bases at V and 0 bases at J, with 14 bases in the middle. This CDR3 has 16 residues. CDR1 is MNHEY and CDR2 is SVGAGI in the germline V gene. The CDR3 loop reads CASSYGPAGTSYEQYF. The CDR3 DNA follows: TGTGCCAGCAGTTACGGCCCGGCGGGGACCTCCTACGAGCAGTACTTC.

The chain has TRBV7-9 and TRBJ2-3; D possibly corresponds to TRBD2 (6 bases). CDR1 is SEHNR and CDR2 is FQNEAQ in the germline V gene (reference sequence). V was clipped by 5 bases and J by 3 bases, with 12 bases between them. The CDR3 length is 14 residues. The CDR3 here is CASSGGRPTDTQYF. The CDR3 region has the DNA TGTGCCAGCAGCGGGGGGAGGCCGACAGATACGCAGTATTTT. The entire variable domain, with the rest obtained from reference TRBV7-9 and TRBJ2-3, is as follows: DTGVSQNPRHKITKRGQNVTFRCDPISEHNRLYWYRQTLGQGPEFLTYFQNEAQLEKSRLLSDRFSAERPKGSFSTLEIQRTEQGDSAMYLCASSGGRPTDTQYFGPGTRLTVL.

V is TRBV9 and J is TRBJ2-1; weak D call: TRBD1 (6 bases). Germline values: CDR1 SGDLS, CDR2 YYNGEE. Trimming took 2 bases from V and 4 from J, leaving 13 bases between them. The CDR3 loop spans 15 amino acids. As DNA, the CDR3 is TGTGCCAGCAGCGTCGCAGTACAGGGATACAATGAGCAGTTCTTC. It yields the protein CASSVAVQGYNEQFF. Full variable domain (rest looked up from reference TRBV9 and TRBJ2-1): DSGVTQTPKHLITATGQRVTLRCSPRSGDLSVYWYQQSLDQGLQFLIQYYNGEERAKGNILERFSAQQFPDLHSELNLSSLELGDSALYFCASSVAVQGYNEQFFGPGTRLTVL.

The chain uses TRBV5-1 and TRBJ2-7; maybe TRBD2 (6 bases). The CDR3 is 15 residues long. Germline-derived CDR1 and CDR2 are SGHRS and YFSETQ. The V and J ends lost 0 bases and 3 bases respectively, with 13 bases between them. DNA for the CDR3: TGCGCCAGCAGCTTGGATAGCGGAGCAATCTACGAGCAGTACTTC. Translating it yields CASSLDSGAIYEQYF.

This chain joins TRBV5-4 and TRBJ2-3; 7 bases are shared with TRBD1. The CDR3 contains 13 residues. Germline loops: CDR1 SGHNT, CDR2 YYREEE (reference sequence). V trimming: 9 bases; J trimming: 1 base; junction bases outside the gene matches: 5. The DNA for the CDR3 is TGTGCCAACGCCGACAGGGGCACAGATACGCAGTATTTT. Translating it yields CANADRGTDTQYF.

This chain joins TRBV18 and TRBJ2-2, with D possibly matching TRBD2 (6 bases). V was shortened by 2 bases and J by 4 bases, with 14 bases between the two germline ends. The germline V gene encodes CDR1 KGHSH and CDR2 LQKENI. CDR3 length equals 16 residues. CDR3 in amino acids: CASSPTPSASTGELFF. The CDR3 DNA is TGTGCCAGCTCACCAACTCCTAGCGCGTCCACCGGGGAGCTGTTTTTT.

The chain uses TRBV7-9 and TRBJ2-1, with a weak D call TRBD2 (5 bases). V lost 7 bases to trimming and J lost 4 bases, with 17 bases between them. This CDR3 region has 15 residues. Per germline, CDR1 SEHNR and CDR2 FQNEAQ (reference sequence). The CDR3 DNA sequence: TGTGCCAGCAAACGTAGTAGCGACCTATACAATGAGCAGTTCTTC. Its protein is CASKRSSDLYNEQFF.

V gene TRBV7-2 combines with J gene TRBJ1-3, with D unresolved. Germline V gene lookup returns CDR1 SGHTA and CDR2 FQGNSA. Trimming cost V 4 bases and J 0 bases, with 7 bases left between them. The CDR3 has 14 residues. CDR3: CASSYESSGNTIYF. Written as DNA, the CDR3 is TGTGCCAGCAGCTATGAGAGCTCTGGAAACACCATATATTTT.

This chain uses TRBV4-1 with TRBJ2-2, with 8 bases lining up with TRBD2. Losses at the gene ends were 5 bases for V and 3 bases for J; bases not matched to a gene: 8. Germline CDR1 is MGHRA and CDR2 is YSYEKL. The CDR3 has 16 amino acids. CDR3 protein: CASSKPAGVDTGELFF. CDR3 nucleotide sequence: TGCGCCAGCAGCAAACCAGCGGGGGTCGACACCGGGGAGCTGTTTTTT.

The V gene is TRBV7-9, the J gene TRBJ2-3; 10 bases agree with TRBD2. V dropped 2 bases and J dropped 7; count of bases not matched to a gene: 6. The CDR3 has 15 residues. Germline-derived CDR1 and CDR2 are SEHNR and FQNEAQ (reference sequence). As DNA, the CDR3 is TGTGCCAGCAGCTTAACTAGCGGGGAAGGGAATACGCAGTATTTT. This translates into CASSLTSGEGNTQYF.

This clone was recorded once. The chain employs TRBV6-6 and TRBJ1-2, with D hard to call. The CDR3 has 15 amino acids. Trimming cost V 6 bases and J 4 bases, with 18 bases left between them. Germline V lookup: CDR1 MNHNY, CDR2 SVGAGI (reference sequence). CDR3 loop: CASSPAATPSYGYTF. The CDR3, as DNA: TGTGCCAGCAGCCCCGCCGCGACTCCATCCTATGGCTACACCTTC.

The chain combines TRBV19 with TRBJ1-3; possible D gene TRBD1, 6 bases. Looked up from germline, CDR1 is LNHDA and CDR2 is SQIVND (reference sequence). This CDR3 comprises 16 residues. V was trimmed by 1 base and J by 5 bases, leaving 15 bases between them. The CDR3 reads CASSIGGVTGRNTIYF. The CDR3 bases are TGTGCCAGTAGTATAGGAGGTGTGACAGGAAGAAACACCATATATTTT.

This chain uses TRBV7-2 with TRBJ1-6; 7 bases map to TRBD1. This CDR3 comprises 14 residues. The germline V gene encodes CDR1 SGHTA and CDR2 FQGNSA. The V and J ends lost 5 bases and 4 bases, in that order; junction bases with no gene match: 2. CDR3 protein: CASSPGQYNSPLHF. As DNA, the CDR3 is TGTGCCAGCAGCCCGGGACAGTATAATTCACCCCTCCACTTT. Full variable domain (outside the CDR3, taken from reference TRBV7-2 and TRBJ1-6): GAGVSQSPSNKVTEKGKDVELRCDPISGHTALYWYRQSLGQGLEFLIYFQGNSAPDKSGLPSDRFSAERTGGSVSTLTIQRTQQEDSAVYLCASSPGQYNSPLHFGNGTRLTVT.